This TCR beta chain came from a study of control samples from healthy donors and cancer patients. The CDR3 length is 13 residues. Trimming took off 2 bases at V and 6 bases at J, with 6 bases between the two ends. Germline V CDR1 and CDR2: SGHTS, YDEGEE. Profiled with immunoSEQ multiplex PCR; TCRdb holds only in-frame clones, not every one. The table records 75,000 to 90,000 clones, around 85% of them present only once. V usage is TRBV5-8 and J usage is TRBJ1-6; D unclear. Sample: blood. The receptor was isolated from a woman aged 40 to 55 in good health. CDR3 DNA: TGTGCCAGCAGCTTAGGAGCTAATTCACCCCTCCACTTT. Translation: CASSLGANSPLHF.